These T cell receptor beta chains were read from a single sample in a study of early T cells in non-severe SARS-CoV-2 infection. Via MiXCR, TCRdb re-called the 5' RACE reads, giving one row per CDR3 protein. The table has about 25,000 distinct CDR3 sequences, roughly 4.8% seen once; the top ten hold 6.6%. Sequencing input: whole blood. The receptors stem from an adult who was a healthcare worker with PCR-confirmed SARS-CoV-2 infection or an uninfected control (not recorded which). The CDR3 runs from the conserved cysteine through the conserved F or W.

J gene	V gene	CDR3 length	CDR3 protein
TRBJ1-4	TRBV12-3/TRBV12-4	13	CASSNNRNEKLFF
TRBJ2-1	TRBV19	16	CASSILVQSDYNEQFF
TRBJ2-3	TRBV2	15	CASRSLREGRDTQYF
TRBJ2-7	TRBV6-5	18	CASSAVLDPIHHPYEQYF
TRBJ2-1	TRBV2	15	CASKNDRGRNNEQFF
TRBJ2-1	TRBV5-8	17	CASLPSDRGRMENEQFF
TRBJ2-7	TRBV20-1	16	CSARVARLVLSYEQYF
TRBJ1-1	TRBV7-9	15	CASSLLVRESTEAFF
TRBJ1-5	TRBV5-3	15	CARSFRAGSRQPQHF
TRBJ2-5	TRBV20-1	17	CSARLSGGASHKETQYF
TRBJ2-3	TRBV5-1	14	CASSSGVATDTQYF
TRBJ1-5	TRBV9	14	CASAEDDSNQPQHF
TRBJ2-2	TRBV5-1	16	CASSQPGGLDTGELFF
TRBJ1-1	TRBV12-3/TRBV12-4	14	CASSARTGITEAFF
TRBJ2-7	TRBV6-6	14	CASSYLAGVYEQYF
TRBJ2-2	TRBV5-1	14	CASSLTVNTGELFF
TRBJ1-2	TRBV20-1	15	CSARDPQGAPYGYTF
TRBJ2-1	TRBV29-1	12	CSVQTGYNEQFF
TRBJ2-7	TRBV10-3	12	CAISPGSYEQYF
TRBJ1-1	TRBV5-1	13	CASSFNWDTEAFF
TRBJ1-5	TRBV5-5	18	CASSPGRFSIEGNQPQHF
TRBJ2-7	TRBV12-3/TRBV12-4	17	CASSLTSRIDRPFEQYF
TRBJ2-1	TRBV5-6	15	CASSPDYRSYNEQFF
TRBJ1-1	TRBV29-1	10	CSVTGAEAFF
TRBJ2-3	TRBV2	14	CASSAGLDTDTQYF
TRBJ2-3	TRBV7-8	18	CASSLGLRVAPRRGTQYF
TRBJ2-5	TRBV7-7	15	CASSLGGAPRETQYF
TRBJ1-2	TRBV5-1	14	CASSFFRGNYGYTF
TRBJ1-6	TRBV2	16	CASSDVDRGVGSPLHF
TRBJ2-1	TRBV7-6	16	CASSSQGGLSYNEQFF
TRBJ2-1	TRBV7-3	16	CASSLKSGSVHNEQFF
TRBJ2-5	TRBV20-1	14	CSASVREGQETQYF
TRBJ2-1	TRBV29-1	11	CSMFRVGEQFF
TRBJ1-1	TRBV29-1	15	CSVVRGPTLNTEAFF
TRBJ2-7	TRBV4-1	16	CASSQMTGGLPYEQYF
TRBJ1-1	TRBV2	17	CASSGHRDKTLNTEAFF
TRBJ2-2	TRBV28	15	CASSLVSGSTGELFF
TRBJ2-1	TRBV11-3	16	CASSLRGGDAYNEQFF
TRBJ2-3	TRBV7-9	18	CASSSEGFRTGHSDTQYF
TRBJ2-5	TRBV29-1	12	CSVVTPGKTQYF
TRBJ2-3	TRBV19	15	CASSQWGATTDTQYF
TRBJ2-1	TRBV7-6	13	CASSPEHYNEQFF
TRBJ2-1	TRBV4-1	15	CASSQARDLYNEQFF
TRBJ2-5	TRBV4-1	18	CASSQEPASGGAQETQYF
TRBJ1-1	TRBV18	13	CASSGQGNTEAFF
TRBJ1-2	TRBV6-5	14	CASSYSHRAYGYTF
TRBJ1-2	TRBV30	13	CAWSQTRTYGYTF
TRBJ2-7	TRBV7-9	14	CASSSRGVSYEQYF
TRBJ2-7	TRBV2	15	CASRTQGGATYEQYF
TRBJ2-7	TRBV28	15	CASSGTSGRLLEQYF
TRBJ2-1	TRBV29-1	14	CSAQVDRGYNEQFF
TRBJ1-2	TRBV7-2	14	CASSLDPLRRGYTF
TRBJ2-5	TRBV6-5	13	CASSYSGVETQYF
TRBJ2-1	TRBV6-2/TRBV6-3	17	CASSSRQGYRLGNEQFF
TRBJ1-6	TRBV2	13	CASRDRERSPLHF
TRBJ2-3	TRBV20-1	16	CSARDSASGYTDTQYF
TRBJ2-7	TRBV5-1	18	CASSLREAATGPSYEQYF
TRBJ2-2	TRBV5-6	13	CASSWLGTGELFF